This TCR beta chain was captured in a study of cytomegalovirus exposure and HLA in healthy donors. Findings and caveats of the study: In a later analysis, DRB1 alleles had the most associated TCRs; HLA-C alleles the fewest. Reports indicate that TCR beta sequences accurately predicted the HLA-A and HLA-B alleles of most subjects.

At collection, donors were nominally healthy, but unrecorded immune exposures were probable. PCR primers comprised 60 Vbeta and 13 Jbeta primers. Original processing notes: Later, an analysis found 65 million to 85 million unique TCR beta chains, and approximately 10 million of these were shared. Some clones are missing from TCRdb's copy, which holds only in-frame ones; the method was immunoSEQ multiplex PCR. V and J calls and clone size are given by that table; D and trimming were obtained from the DNA. The profile shows some 110,000 clones, roughly 68% of them singletons. A few counts support this clone. Its cognate antigen is unknown. The clonotype comes from a woman aged 45-65 years in good health and CMV-seropositive. Sequencing was done on a sample of PBMCs.

CDR3 sequence reads: CASSGQGFGTEAFF. The CDR3 nucleotides read TGCGCCAGCAGCGGACAGGGGTTCGGCACTGAAGCTTTCTTT. The gene calls are TRBV5-1 and TRBJ1-1, with 9 bases aligning to TRBD1. Germline lookup yields CDR1 SGHRS and CDR2 YFSETQ. The V and J ends lost 4 bases and 4 bases, in that order; junction bases with no gene match: 5. The CDR3 length is 14 residues.